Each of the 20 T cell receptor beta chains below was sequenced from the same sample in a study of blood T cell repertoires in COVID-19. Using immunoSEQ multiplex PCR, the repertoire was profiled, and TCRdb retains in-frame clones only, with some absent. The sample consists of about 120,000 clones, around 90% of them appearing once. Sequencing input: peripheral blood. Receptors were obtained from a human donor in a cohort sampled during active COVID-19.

CDR3 loop: CASKARDTDTQYF. The CDR3 DNA reads as TGCGCCAGCAAGGCGCGGGACACAGATACGCAGTATTTT. This sequence joins TRBV5-1 and TRBJ2-3, with a tentative D call TRBD2 (6 bases). CDR1 and CDR2 (germline): SGHRS, YFSETQ. The CDR3 has 13 amino acids. The germline V and J ends were trimmed by 6 bases and 2 bases, with 10 bases remaining between them. Variable domain in full (rest from reference TRBV5-1 and TRBJ2-3): KAGVTQTPRYLIKTRGQQVTLSCSPISGHRSVSWYQQTPGQGLQFLFEYFSETQRNKGNFPGRFSGRQFSNSRSEMNVSTLELGDSALYLCASKARDTDTQYFGPGTRLTVL.

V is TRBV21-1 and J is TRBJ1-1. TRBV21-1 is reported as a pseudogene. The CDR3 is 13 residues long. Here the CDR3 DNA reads TGTGCCAGCAGCAAAGAGGGAGACACTGAAGCTTTCTTT. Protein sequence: CASSKEGDTEAFF.

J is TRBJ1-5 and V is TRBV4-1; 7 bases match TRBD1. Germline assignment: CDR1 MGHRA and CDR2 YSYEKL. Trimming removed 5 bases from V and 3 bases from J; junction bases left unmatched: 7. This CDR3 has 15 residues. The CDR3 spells CASSWETGSNQPQHF. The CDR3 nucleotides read TGCGCCAGCAGCTGGGAGACAGGGTCCAATCAGCCCCAGCATTTT.

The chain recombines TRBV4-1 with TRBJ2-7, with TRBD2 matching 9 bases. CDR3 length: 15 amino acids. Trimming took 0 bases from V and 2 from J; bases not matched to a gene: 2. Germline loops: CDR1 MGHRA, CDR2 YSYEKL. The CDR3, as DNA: TGCGCCAGCAGCCAAGAGTTAGCGGGGGCCTACGAGCAGTACTTC. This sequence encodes CASSQELAGAYEQYF.

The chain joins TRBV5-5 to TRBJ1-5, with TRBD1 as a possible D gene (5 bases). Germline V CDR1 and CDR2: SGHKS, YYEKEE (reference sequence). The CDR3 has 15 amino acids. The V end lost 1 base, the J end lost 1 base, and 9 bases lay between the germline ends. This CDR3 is CASSLTGTSNQPQHF. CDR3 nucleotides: TGTGCCAGCAGCTTGACAGGTACCAGCAATCAGCCCCAGCATTTT.

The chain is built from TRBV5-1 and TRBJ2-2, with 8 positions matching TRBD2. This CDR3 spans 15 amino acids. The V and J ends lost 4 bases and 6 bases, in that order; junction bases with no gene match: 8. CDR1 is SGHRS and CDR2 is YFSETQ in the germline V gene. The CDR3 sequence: CASSNPAGDSGELFF. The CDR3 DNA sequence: TGCGCCAGCAGCAACCCAGCGGGAGATTCCGGGGAGCTGTTTTTT.

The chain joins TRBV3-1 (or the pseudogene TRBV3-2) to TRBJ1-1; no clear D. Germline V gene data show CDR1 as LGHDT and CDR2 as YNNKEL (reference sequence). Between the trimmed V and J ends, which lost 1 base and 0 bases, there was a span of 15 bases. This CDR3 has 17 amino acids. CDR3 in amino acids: CASSQGVGDAVNTEAFF. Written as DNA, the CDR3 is TGTGCCAGCAGCCAAGGCGTCGGGGATGCCGTGAACACTGAAGCTTTCTTT.

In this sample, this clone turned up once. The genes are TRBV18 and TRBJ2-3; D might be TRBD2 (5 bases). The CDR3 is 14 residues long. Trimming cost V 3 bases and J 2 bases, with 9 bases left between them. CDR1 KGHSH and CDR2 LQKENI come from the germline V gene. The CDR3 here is CASSPRGNTDTQYF. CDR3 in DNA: TGTGCCAGCTCACCGAGAGGGAACACAGATACGCAGTATTTT.

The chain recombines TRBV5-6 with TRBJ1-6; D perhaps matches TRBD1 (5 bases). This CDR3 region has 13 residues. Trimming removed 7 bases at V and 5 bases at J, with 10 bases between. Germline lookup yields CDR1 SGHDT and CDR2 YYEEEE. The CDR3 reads CASGRENNSPLHF. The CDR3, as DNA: TGTGCCAGCGGCAGGGAAAATAATTCACCCCTCCACTTT.

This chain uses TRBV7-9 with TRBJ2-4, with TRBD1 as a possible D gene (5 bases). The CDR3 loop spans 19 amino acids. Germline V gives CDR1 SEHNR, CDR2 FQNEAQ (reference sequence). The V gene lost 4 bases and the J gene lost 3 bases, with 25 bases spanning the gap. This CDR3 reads CASSSWTRSPERDKNIQYF. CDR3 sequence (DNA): TGTGCCAGCAGCTCCTGGACACGGTCCCCCGAACGAGACAAAAACATTCAGTACTTC. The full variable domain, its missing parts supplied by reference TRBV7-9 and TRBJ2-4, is DTGVSQNPRHKITKRGQNVTFRCDPISEHNRLYWYRQTLGQGPEFLTYFQNEAQLEKSRLLSDRFSAERPKGSFSTLEIQRTEQGDSAMYLCASSSWTRSPERDKNIQYFGAGTRLSVL.

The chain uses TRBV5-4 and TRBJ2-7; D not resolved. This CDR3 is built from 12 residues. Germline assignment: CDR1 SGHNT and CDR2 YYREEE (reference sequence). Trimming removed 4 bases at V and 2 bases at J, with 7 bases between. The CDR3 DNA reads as TGTGCCAGCAGCACCGAGGCCTACGAGCAGTACTTC. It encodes CASSTEAYEQYF.

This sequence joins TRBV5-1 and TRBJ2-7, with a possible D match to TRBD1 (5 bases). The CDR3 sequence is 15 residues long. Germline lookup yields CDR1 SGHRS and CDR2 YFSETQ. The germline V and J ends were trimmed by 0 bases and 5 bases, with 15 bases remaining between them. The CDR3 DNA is TGCGCCAGCAGCTTGGGACGGACATACAACCACGAGCAGTACTTC. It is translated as CASSLGRTYNHEQYF.

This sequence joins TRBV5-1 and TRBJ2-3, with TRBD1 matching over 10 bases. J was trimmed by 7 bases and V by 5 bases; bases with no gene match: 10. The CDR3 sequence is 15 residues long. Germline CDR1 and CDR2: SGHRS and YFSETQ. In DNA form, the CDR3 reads TGCGCCAGCAGGGGACAGGGGCGAAGTCAGTATACGCAGTATTTT. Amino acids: CASRGQGRSQYTQYF. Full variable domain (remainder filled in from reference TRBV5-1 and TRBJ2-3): KAGVTQTPRYLIKTRGQQVTLSCSPISGHRSVSWYQQTPGQGLQFLFEYFSETQRNKGNFPGRFSGRQFSNSRSEMNVSTLELGDSALYLCASRGQGRSQYTQYFGPGTRLTVL.

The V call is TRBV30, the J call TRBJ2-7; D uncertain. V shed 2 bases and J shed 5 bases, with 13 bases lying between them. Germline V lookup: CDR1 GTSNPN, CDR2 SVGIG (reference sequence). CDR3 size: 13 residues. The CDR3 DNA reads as TGTGCCTGGAGTTCTACAGCTTACAACGAGCAGTACTTC. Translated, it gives CAWSSTAYNEQYF.

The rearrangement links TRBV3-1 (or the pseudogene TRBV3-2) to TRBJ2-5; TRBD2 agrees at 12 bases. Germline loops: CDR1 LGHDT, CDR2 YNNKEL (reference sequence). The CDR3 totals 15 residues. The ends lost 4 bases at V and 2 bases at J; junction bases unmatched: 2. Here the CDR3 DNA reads TGTGCCAGCAGCCCTACTAGCGGGGGGCAAGAGACCCAGTACTTC. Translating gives CASSPTSGGQETQYF.

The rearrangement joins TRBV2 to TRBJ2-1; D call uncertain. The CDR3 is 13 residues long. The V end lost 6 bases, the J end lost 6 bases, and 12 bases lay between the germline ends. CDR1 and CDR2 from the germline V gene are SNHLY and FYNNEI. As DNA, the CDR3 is TGTGCCAGCAGCCTTAATCTCGGCAATGAGCAGTTCTTC. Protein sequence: CASSLNLGNEQFF.

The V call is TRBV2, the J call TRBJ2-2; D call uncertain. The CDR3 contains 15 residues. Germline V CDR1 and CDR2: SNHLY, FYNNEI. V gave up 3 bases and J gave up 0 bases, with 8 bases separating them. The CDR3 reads CASSDAGPNTGELFF. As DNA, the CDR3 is TGTGCCAGCAGTGACGCTGGCCCGAACACCGGGGAGCTGTTTTTT.

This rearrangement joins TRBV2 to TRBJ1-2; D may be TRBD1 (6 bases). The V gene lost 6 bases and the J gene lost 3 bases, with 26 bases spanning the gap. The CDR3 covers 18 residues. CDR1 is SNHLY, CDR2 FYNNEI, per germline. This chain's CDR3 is CASSAPLAGDPFYYGYTF. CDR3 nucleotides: TGTGCCAGCAGCGCCCCCCTCGCAGGGGACCCTTTTTACTATGGCTACACCTTC.

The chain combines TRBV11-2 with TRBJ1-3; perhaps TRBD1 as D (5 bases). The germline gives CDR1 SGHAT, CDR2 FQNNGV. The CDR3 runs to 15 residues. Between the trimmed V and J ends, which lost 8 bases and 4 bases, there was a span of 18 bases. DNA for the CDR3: TGTGCCAGCGGATCTCGGGGGTCGAGAGGAAACACCATATATTTT. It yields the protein CASGSRGSRGNTIYF. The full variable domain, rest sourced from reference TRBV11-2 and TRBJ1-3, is EAGVAQSPRYKIIEKRQSVAFWCNPISGHATLYWYQQILGQGPKLLIQFQNNGVVDDSQLPKDRFSAERLKGVDSTLKIQPAKLEDSAVYLCASGSRGSRGNTIYFGEGSWLTVV.

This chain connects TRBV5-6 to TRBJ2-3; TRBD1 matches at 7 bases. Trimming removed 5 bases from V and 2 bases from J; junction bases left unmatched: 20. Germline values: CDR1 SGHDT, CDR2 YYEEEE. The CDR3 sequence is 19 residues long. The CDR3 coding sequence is TGTGCCAGCAGTTTTTACACCGGGACAGCGGTACGGGTCACAGATACGCAGTATTTT. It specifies CASSFYTGTAVRVTDTQYF.